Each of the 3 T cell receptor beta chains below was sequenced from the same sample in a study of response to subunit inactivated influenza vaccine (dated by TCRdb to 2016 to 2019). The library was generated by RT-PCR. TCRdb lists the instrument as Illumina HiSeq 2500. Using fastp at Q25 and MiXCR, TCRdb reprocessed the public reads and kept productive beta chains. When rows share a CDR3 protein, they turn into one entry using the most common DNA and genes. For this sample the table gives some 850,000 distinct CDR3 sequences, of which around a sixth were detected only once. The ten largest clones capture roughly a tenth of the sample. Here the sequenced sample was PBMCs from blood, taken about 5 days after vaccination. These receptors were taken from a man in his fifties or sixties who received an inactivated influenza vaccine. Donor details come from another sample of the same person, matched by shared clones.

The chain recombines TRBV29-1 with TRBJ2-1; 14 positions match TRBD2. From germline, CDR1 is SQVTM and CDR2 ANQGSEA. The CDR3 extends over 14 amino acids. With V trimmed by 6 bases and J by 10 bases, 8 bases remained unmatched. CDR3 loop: CSVPGTSGGAEQFF. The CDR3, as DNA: TGCAGCGTGCCCGGGACTAGCGGGGGCGCCGAGCAGTTCTTC.

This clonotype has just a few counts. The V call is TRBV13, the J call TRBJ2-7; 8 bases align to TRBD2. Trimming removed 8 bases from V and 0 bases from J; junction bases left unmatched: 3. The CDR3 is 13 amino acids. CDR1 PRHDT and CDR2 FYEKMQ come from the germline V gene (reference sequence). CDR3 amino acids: CASGLAGSYEQYF. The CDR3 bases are TGTGCCAGCGGGCTAGCGGGCTCCTACGAGCAGTACTTC.

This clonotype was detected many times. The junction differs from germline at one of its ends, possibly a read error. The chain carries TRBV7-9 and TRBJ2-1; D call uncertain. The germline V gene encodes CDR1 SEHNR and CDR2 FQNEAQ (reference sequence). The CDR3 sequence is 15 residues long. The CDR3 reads CASSLRQSSYNEQFF. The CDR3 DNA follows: TGCGCCAGCAGCTTGAGACAAAGCTCCTACAATGAGCAGTTCTTC.